This T cell receptor beta chain is from a study of CD4 T cells in relation to SARS-CoV-2 and coronaviruses. The study, taken as a whole, reports: Memory recall responses, not primary responses primed in culture, are what the assay detects.

On this clone itself: Its specificity is not known.

Deep TCR-beta sequencing used DNA from uncultured naive and memory CD4+ T cells. Libraries were prepared by immunoSEQ multiplex PCR; TCRdb keeps only in-frame clonotypes and omits some of them. This table has tens of thousands of clones, approximately 83% appearing once. The CDR3 is made up of 13 amino acids. The germline V gene encodes CDR1 LNHDA and CDR2 SQIVND (reference sequence). J lost 10 bases, V lost 4 bases, and 6 bases had no gene match. The rearrangement links TRBV19 to TRBJ2-1, with 8 positions matching TRBD1. This TCR came from an adult with COVID-19. What was sequenced was memory CD4+ T cells from PBMCs. This CDR3 is CASSNSRGREQFF. DNA for the CDR3: TGTGCCAGTAGTAACTCCAGGGGGCGCGAGCAGTTCTTC.